What follows are 2 T cell receptor beta chains derived from one specimen sequenced in a study of T cell responses to AZD1222 COVID-19 vaccine. The assay was immunoSEQ multiplex PCR, and TCRdb's table has in-frame clones only and misses some. The profile shows 90,000 or so clones, around nine tenths of them singletons. This specimen consisted of peripheral blood, obtained on day 0 of AZD1222 vaccination. These receptors were collected from an adult in good health.

The chain links TRBV7-6 to TRBJ1-2; possible D gene TRBD1, 5 bases. Trimming left V 0 bases short and J 7 bases short, with 15 bases between. This CDR3 has 15 amino acids. The V gene's germline CDR1 is SGHVS and CDR2 FNYEAQ. CDR3 bases: TGTGCCAGCAGCTTAGCGTCTGGGACGGCGGCTGGCTACACCTTC. Its protein is CASSLASGTAAGYTF.

V gene TRBV6-2 or TRBV6-3 combines with J gene TRBJ2-6; the D gene could be TRBD1 or TRBD2 (5 bases each). This CDR3 is built from 16 residues. Germline V gives CDR1 MNHEY, CDR2 SVGEGT. Trimming shortened V by 2 bases and J by 3 bases, and 11 bases separated the two germline ends. CDR3 bases: TGTGCCAGCAGTTACGCTTGGGGGTATGGGGCCAACGTCCTGACTTTC. Translation: CASSYAWGYGANVLTF.